Shown below are 8 T cell receptor beta chains from a single sample sequenced in a study of cytomegalovirus exposure and HLA in healthy donors. PCR was performed using 60 Vbeta and 13 Jbeta primers. The table came from immunoSEQ multiplex PCR; TCRdb's copy has only in-frame clones and leaves some out. The sample shows about 160,000 clones, about two thirds of them seen only once. The sequenced material came from PBMCs. All receptors derive from a woman aged 30 to 39 in good health and CMV-seronegative.

This clone came up once. The chain links TRBV5-1 to TRBJ2-3; 7 positions match TRBD1. The CDR3 runs to 14 residues. The germline gives CDR1 SGHRS, CDR2 YFSETQ. Trimming removed 5 bases from V and 2 bases from J; junction bases left unmatched: 5. CDR3 region: CASRGQKYTDTQYF. CDR3 DNA: TGCGCCAGCAGGGGACAGAAGTACACAGATACGCAGTATTTT.

The chain is built from TRBV6-1 and TRBJ1-6; 9 positions agree with TRBD1. The V gene's germline CDR1 is MNHNS and CDR2 SASEGT. Trimming cost V 5 bases and J 10 bases; bases outside gene matches: 3. The CDR3 is 13 residues long. This chain's CDR3 is CASSRDRDSPLHF. Here the CDR3 DNA reads TGTGCCAGCAGTCGGGACAGGGACTCACCCCTCCACTTT.

The V gene is TRBV20-1, the J gene TRBJ1-1; D is unresolved. Germline CDR1 is DFQATT and CDR2 is SNEGSKA (reference sequence). This CDR3 is 11 amino acids long. V was cut by 5 bases and J by 1 base, with 5 bases left in between. The CDR3 sequence is CSAVRNTEAFF. In nucleotides, the CDR3 is TGCAGTGCTGTCCGGAACACTGAAGCTTTCTTT.

The J gene is TRBJ2-7, the V gene TRBV27; a weak D match, TRBD1 (5 bases). Germline values: CDR1 MNHEY, CDR2 SMNVEV (reference sequence). CDR3 size: 14 residues. V gave up 0 bases and J gave up 2 bases, with 8 bases separating them. The CDR3 reads CASSLSGATYEQYF. As DNA, the CDR3 is TGTGCCAGCAGTTTATCAGGGGCCACCTACGAGCAGTACTTC.

Only a few counts were recorded for this clone. The V call is TRBV28, the J call TRBJ2-2, with a weak D call TRBD1 (6 bases). V was cut by 5 bases and J by 6 bases, with 13 bases left in between. This CDR3 is built from 14 residues. The germline V gene encodes CDR1 MDHEN and CDR2 SYDVKM. This chain's CDR3 is CASSPGQKSGELFF. In nucleotides, the CDR3 is TGTGCCAGCAGTCCCGGACAGAAGTCCGGGGAGCTGTTTTTT.

This chain uses TRBV5-6 with TRBJ1-3; 7 nucleotides line up with TRBD1. The CDR3 has 16 amino acids. The germline V gene encodes CDR1 SGHDT and CDR2 YYEEEE. The V segment lost 3 bases and the J segment 3 bases; nucleotides outside the gene matches: 9. CDR3 sequence (DNA): TGTGCCAGCAGCTCCTATCCGGGACAGAGTGGAAACACCATATATTTT. Its protein product is CASSSYPGQSGNTIYF.

The V and J genes are TRBV6-6 and TRBJ1-5; D uncertain. Between the trimmed V and J ends, which lost 0 bases and 5 bases, there was a span of 5 bases. CDR1 is MNHNY, CDR2 SVGAGI, per germline (reference sequence). This CDR3 comprises 13 residues. CDR3 residues: CASSYSRYQPQHF. The CDR3 DNA is TGTGCCAGCAGTTACTCGAGGTATCAGCCCCAGCATTTT.

The chain employs TRBV9 and TRBJ2-3; D possibly corresponds to TRBD1 (5 bases). V was clipped by 1 base and J by 3 bases, with 6 bases between them. The CDR3 has 13 residues. Germline assignment: CDR1 SGDLS and CDR2 YYNGEE. The CDR3 bases are TGTGCCAGCAGCGTACCAGGGACAGATACGCAGTATTTT. This encodes CASSVPGTDTQYF. The full variable domain, rest sourced from reference TRBV9 and TRBJ2-3, is DSGVTQTPKHLITATGQRVTLRCSPRSGDLSVYWYQQSLDQGLQFLIQYYNGEERAKGNILERFSAQQFPDLHSELNLSSLELGDSALYFCASSVPGTDTQYFGPGTRLTVL.